These T cell receptor beta chains were read from a single sample in a study of blood T cells in healthy people across ages. MiXCR, run by TCRdb on the 5' RACE reads, gives a single entry per CDR3 protein. This sample has roughly 1,500,000 distinct CDR3 sequences, with 35% to 45% found just once. Material for sequencing was blood. The origin of the receptors is a woman younger than 35 in good health. CDR3s leave out the opening cysteine and the closing phenylalanine or tryptophan. Clone size is given for some rows only: seen once, a few or many times, or a class if the clone is expanded.

j_call clone_size v_call cdr3_length cdr3_aa
TRBJ2-7 few TRBV10-2 15 ASSEGSGSAFSYEQY
TRBJ2-7 few TRBV7-6 14 ASSLAASGEFYEQY
TRBJ1-6 NA TRBV6-6 12 ACRGQDSNSPLH
TRBJ1-5 few TRBV27 11 ASRGTGMQPQH
TRBJ1-5 NA TRBV27 13 ASSLRTDSNQPPH
TRBJ2-7 many TRBV9 12 ASSTGTGSYEQY
TRBJ1-1 NA TRBV7-3 13 AGSLQGASNTEAF
TRBJ1-2 NA TRBV6-2/TRBV6-3 12 ASSVSDGPYGYT
TRBJ1-2 NA TRBV20-1 12 SASGPGQGDGYT
TRBJ1-1 NA TRBV11-2 11 ASSEGTGGFGF
TRBJ2-1 NA TRBV20-1 13 SARVAAVSYNEQF
TRBJ2-5 many TRBV10-3 13 AISLRLAGEGTQY
TRBJ2-3 few TRBV28 12 ASKGGVGTDTQY
TRBJ2-1 few TRBV13 15 ASSLATSGSSYNEQF
TRBJ2-1 NA TRBV6-1 12 ASPRQNDFNEQF
TRBJ2-5 NA TRBV20-1 14 SASGGTGVRAEAQY
TRBJ2-3 many TRBV7-2 11 ASSLGFGDTQY
TRBJ2-7 few TRBV6-6 13 ASTRTSGGYCEQY
TRBJ1-1 NA TRBV18 12 ASSPLPRDTEAF
TRBJ2-7 NA TRBV7-2 12 ASSPASGLYEQY
TRBJ2-5 few TRBV4-2 11 ASSQTEGETQY
TRBJ2-6 few TRBV5-1 14 ASSLEGYSGANVLT
TRBJ1-1 NA TRBV27 11 ASRTGKLTEAF
TRBJ2-2 NA TRBV9 15 ASSTRGSRVGTGELF
TRBJ2-1 NA TRBV12-3/TRBV12-4 13 ASSGAGYSYNEQF
TRBJ2-7 few TRBV7-2 13 ASSLSSGSGYEQY
TRBJ2-7 few TRBV6-5 13 ASSYGERGSYEQY